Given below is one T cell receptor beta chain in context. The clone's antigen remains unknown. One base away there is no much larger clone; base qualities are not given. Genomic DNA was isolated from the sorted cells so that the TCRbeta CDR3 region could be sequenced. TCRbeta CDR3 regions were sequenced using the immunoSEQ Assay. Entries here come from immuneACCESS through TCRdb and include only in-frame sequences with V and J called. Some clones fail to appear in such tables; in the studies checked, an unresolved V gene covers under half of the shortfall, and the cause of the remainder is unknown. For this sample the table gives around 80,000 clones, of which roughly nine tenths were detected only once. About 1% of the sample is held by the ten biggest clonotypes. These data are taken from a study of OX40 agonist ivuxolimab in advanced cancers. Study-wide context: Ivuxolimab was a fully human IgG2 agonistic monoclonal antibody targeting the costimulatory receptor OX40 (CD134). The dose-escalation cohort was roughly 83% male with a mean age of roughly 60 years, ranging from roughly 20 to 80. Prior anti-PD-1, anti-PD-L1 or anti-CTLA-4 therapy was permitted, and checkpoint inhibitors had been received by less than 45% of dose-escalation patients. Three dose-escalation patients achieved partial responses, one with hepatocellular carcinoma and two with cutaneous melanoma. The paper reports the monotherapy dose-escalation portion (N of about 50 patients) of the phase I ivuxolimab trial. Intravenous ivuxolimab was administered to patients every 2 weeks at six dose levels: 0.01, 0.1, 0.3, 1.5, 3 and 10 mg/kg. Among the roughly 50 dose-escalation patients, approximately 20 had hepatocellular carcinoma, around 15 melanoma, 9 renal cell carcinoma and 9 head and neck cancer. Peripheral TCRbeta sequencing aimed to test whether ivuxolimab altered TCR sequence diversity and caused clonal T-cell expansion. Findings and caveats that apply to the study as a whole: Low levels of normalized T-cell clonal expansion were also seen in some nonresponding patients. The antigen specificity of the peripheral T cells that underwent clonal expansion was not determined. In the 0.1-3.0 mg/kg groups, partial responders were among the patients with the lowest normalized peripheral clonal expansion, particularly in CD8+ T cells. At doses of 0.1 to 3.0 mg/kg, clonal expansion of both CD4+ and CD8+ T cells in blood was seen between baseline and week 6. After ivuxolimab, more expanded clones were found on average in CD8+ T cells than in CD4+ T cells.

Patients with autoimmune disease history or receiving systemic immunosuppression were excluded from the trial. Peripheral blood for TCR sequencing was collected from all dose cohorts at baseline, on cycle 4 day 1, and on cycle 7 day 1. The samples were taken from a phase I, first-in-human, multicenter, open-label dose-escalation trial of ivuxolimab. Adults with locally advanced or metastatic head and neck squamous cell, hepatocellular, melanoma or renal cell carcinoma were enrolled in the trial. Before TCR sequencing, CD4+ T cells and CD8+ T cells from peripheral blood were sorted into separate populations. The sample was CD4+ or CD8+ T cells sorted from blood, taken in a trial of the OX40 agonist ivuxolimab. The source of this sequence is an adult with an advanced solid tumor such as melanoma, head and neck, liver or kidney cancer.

The encoded CDR3 is CASSYPGQNQPQHF. At the DNA level, the sequence is TGTGCCAGCAGTTACCCGGGCCAAAATCAGCCCCAGCATTTT. Rearrangement joined TRBV6-6 to TRBJ1-5, with the D gene uncertain. The CDR3 holds 14 amino acids from the cysteine to the phenylalanine. Kept here is only the CDR3 DNA, which spans 42 bases and is read in frame from base 1. Looking up the germline V gene (reference sequence) yields CDR1 MNHNY and CDR2 SVGAGI. Trimming takes 2 bases from V and 4 bases from J, and the germline ends sit 9 bases apart.